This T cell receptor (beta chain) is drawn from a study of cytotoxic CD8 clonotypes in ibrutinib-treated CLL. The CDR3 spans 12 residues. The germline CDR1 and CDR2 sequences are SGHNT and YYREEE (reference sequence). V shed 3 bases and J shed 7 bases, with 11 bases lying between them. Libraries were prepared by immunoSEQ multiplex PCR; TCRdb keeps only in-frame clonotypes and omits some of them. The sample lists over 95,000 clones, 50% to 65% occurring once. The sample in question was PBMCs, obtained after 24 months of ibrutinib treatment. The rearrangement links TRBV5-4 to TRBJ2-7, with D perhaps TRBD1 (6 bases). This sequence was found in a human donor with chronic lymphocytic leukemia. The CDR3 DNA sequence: TGTGCCAGCAGCTCAACAGGGATGGAGCAGTACTTC. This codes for CASSSTGMEQYF.